This entry concerns a single T cell receptor (beta chain). Its cognate antigen is unknown. The entry originates in a study of memory CD8 T cells in hepatitis C reinfection. Turning to the study itself: Peak reinfection sampling occurred 3 to 8 weeks after detected reinfection.

Study observations and caveats: Only five donors prevented definitive conclusions about public clonotypes.

CDR1 SQVTM and CDR2 ANQGSEA come from the germline V gene. The CDR3 is 12 amino acids. TCRdb's table, derived via immunoSEQ multiplex PCR, lists solely in-frame clones and lacks some. The sample shows fewer than 50,000 clones, around 87% of them seen only once. Stated time point: peak reinfection, 3 to 8 weeks after reinfection detection. No in vitro expansion preceded TCR sequencing of the sorted cells. The Montreal HEPCO cohort supplied donors who inject drugs. A couple of donors provided sorted CD3+ CD8+ CD45RO- naive CD8 T cells at all three reinfection time points. The clonotype originates from a man between 18 and 35 years old with hepatitis C virus infection. The specimen was naive CD8+ T cells sorted from blood. The chain couples TRBV29-1 to TRBJ2-5; tentative D call: TRBD2 (5 bases). The DNA matches TRBJ2-7 better at its end, which makes the J call doubtful. The CDR3 protein is CSVHDYSYEQYF. The CDR3 nucleotides read TGCAGCGTTCACGACTATTCCTACGAGCAGTACTTC.